The 7 T cell receptor beta chains presented below share a single source sample, sequenced in a study of cytomegalovirus exposure and HLA in healthy donors. Use of 60 Vbeta and 13 Jbeta primers characterized the PCR. The protocol was immunoSEQ multiplex PCR, while the TCRdb copy is restricted to in-frame clones and leaves out a portion. The table shows 70,000 to 100,000 clones, with 60% to 80% occurring only once. Sample: PBMCs. The receptors shown here come from a woman in her 50s in good health and CMV-seropositive.

The rearrangement joins TRBV6-5 to TRBJ1-5; 7 nucleotides line up with TRBD1. The CDR3 covers 16 residues. Germline V gene data show CDR1 as MNHEY and CDR2 as SVGAGI. Trimming took 4 bases from V and 7 from J; bases not matched to a gene: 13. Here the CDR3 reads CASSLPLPTGRQPQHF. CDR3 in DNA: TGTGCCAGCAGTTTACCCCTCCCGACAGGGAGACAGCCCCAGCATTTT.

The CDR3 DNA sequence: TGTGCCAGCGGGGGCCCAGGGAATGAGCAGTTCTTC. This sequence encodes CASGGPGNEQFF. The rearrangement uses TRBV27 and TRBJ2-1; weak D call: TRBD1 (6 bases). The ends were cut back, 8 bases at V and 7 bases at J, with 12 bases in the middle. CDR1 and CDR2 (germline): MNHEY, SMNVEV (reference sequence). This CDR3 spans 12 amino acids.

This clone was picked up one time. CDR3 bases: TGTGCCAGCAGGGCCCTGGGACAGAGAGGAAACACCATATATTTT. Residues: CASRALGQRGNTIYF. This chain joins TRBV6-1 and TRBJ1-3, with 7 bases matching TRBD1. Looked up from germline, CDR1 is MNHNS and CDR2 is SASEGT. J was trimmed by 4 bases and V by 6 bases; bases with no gene match: 9. This CDR3 comprises 15 residues.

Only a few counts were recorded for this clone. The chain uses TRBV5-1 and TRBJ1-4; D is undetermined. Trimming took off 0 bases at V and 4 bases at J, with 4 bases between the two ends. CDR1 is SGHRS and CDR2 is YFSETQ in the germline V gene. The CDR3 runs 13 residues. The CDR3 sequence: CASSLDHNEKLFF. The CDR3 DNA follows: TGCGCCAGCAGCTTGGATCATAATGAAAAACTGTTTTTT.

Comment on this clone: Mismatch with germline at one junction end may stem from a read error. The chain combines TRBV13 with TRBJ1-1; 10 nucleotides agree with TRBD1. From germline, CDR1 is PRHDT and CDR2 FYEKMQ (reference sequence). This CDR3 contains 15 residues. The CDR3 here is CASSLGTGANTEAFF. The CDR3 bases are TGTGCCAGCAGCCTAGGGACAGGGGCGAACACTGAAGCTTTCTTT.

This chain links TRBV6-1 with TRBJ2-2; possibly TRBD1 for D (5 bases). This CDR3 is 13 amino acids long. V was pared by 4 bases and J by 6 bases, with 9 bases between. From germline, CDR1 is MNHNS and CDR2 SASEGT. CDR3 DNA sequence: TGTGCCAGCAGTGCCAGGGTGGCCGGGGAGCTGTTTTTT. As protein: CASSARVAGELFF.

This clone was found a few times. The chain employs TRBV5-6 and TRBJ2-1; tentatively, D is TRBD1 (5 bases). This CDR3 is built from 15 residues. Per the germline V gene, CDR1 is SGHDT and CDR2 is YYEEEE. Trimming removed 4 bases from V and 3 bases from J, with 14 bases in between. The CDR3 protein is CASSLPDTSYNEQFF. The CDR3 nucleotides read TGTGCCAGCAGCCTCCCGGACACGAGCTACAATGAGCAGTTCTTC.